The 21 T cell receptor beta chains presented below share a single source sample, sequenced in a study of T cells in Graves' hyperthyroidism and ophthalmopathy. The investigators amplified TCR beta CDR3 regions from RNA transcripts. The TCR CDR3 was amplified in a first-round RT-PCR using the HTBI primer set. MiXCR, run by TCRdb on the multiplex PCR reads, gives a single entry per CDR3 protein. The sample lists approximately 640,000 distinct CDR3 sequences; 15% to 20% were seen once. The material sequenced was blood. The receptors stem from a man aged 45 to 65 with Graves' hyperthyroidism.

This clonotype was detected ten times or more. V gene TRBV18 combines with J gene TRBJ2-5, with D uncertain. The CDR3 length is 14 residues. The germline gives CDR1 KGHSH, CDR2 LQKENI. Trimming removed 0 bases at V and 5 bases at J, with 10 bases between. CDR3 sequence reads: CASSPPQPTETQYF. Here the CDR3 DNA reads TGTGCCAGCTCACCACCGCAACCGACCGAGACCCAGTACTTC.

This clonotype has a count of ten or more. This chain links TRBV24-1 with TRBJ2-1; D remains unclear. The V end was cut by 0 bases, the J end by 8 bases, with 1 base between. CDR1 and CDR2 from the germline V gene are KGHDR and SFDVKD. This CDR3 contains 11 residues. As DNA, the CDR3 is TGTGCCACCAGTGATTTGCATGAGCAGTTCTTC. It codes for CATSDLHEQFF.

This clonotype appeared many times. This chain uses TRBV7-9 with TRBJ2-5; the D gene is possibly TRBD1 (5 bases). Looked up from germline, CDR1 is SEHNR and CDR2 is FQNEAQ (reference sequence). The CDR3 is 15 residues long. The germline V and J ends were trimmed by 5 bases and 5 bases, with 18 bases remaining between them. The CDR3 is CASSPAVGAGETQYF. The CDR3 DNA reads TGTGCCAGCAGCCCTGCTGTTGGGGCCGGGGAGACCCAGTACTTC.

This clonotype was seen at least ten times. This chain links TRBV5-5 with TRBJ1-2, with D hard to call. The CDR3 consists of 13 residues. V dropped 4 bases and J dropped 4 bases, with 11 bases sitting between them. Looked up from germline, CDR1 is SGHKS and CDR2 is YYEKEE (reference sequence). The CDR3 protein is CASSTGSLYGYTF. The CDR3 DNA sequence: TGTGCCAGCAGCACCGGAAGTCTCTATGGCTACACCTTC.

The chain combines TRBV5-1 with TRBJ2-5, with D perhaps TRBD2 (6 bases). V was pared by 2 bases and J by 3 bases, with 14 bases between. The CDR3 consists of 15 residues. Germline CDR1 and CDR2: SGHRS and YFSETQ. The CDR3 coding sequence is TGCGCCAGCAGCTTAGGGTTTACGGGAGAAGAGACCCAGTACTTC. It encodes CASSLGFTGEETQYF.

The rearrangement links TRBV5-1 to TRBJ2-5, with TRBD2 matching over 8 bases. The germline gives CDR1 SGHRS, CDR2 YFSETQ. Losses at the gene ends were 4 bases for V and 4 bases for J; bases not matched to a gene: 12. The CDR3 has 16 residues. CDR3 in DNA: TGCGCCAGCAGCCTTAAAGCGGGAGTTGCGCTAGAGACCCAGTACTTC. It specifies CASSLKAGVALETQYF. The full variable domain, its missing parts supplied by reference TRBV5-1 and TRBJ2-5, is KAGVTQTPRYLIKTRGQQVTLSCSPISGHRSVSWYQQTPGQGLQFLFEYFSETQRNKGNFPGRFSGRQFSNSRSEMNVSTLELGDSALYLCASSLKAGVALETQYFGPGTRLLVL.

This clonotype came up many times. The CDR3 DNA sequence: TGTGCCATCAGCGACATGCCTAGCGGGATGGGTCGCCTAGAGACCCAGTACTTC. This encodes CAISDMPSGMGRLETQYF. The chain has TRBV10-3 and TRBJ2-5; TRBD2 aligns across 9 bases. The CDR3 totals 18 residues. The germline V gene encodes CDR1 ENHRY and CDR2 SYGVKD. V lost 6 bases, J lost 4 bases, and 18 bases stayed unmatched.

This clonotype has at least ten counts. CDR3 amino acids: CASSATGANEQFF. Here the CDR3 DNA reads TGTGCCAGCAGCGCCACAGGGGCCAATGAGCAGTTCTTC. The V call is TRBV7-8, the J call TRBJ2-1, with 7 bases identical to TRBD1. V was pared by 5 bases and J by 6 bases, with 4 bases of the junction left unmatched. Germline CDR1 is SGHVS and CDR2 is FQNEAQ. The CDR3 runs 13 residues. The full variable domain, completed using reference TRBV7-8 and TRBJ2-1, is GAGVSQSPRYKVAKRGQDVALRCDPISGHVSLFWYQQALGQGPEFLTYFQNEAQLDKSGLPSDRFFAERPEGSVSTLKIQRTQQEDSAVYLCASSATGANEQFFGPGTRLTVL.

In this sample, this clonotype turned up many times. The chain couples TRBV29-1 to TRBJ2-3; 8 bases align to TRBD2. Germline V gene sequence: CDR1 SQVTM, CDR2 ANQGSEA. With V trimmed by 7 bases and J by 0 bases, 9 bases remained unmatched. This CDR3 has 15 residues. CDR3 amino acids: CSEEELAASTDTQYF. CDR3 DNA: TGCAGCGAGGAGGAACTAGCGGCTAGCACAGATACGCAGTATTTT.

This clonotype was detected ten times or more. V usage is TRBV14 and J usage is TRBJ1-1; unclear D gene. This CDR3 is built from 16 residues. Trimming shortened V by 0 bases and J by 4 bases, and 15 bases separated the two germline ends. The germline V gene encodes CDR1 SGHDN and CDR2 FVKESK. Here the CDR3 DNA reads TGTGCCAGCAGCCAAGATGAGTCGTGGGTCGGCACTGAAGCTTTCTTT. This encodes CASSQDESWVGTEAFF.

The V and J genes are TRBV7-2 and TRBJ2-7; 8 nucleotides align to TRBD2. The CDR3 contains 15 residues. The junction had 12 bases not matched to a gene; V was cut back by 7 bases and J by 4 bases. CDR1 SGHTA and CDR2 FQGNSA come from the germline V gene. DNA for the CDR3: TGTGCCAGCACTCCTGGGAGCGGGAGTTTTTACGAGCAGTACTTC. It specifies CASTPGSGSFYEQYF.

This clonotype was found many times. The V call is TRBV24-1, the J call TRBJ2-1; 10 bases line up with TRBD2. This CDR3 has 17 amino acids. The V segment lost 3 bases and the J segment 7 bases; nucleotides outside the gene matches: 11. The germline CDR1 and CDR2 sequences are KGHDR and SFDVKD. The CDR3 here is CATSDRRPSGSSNEQFF. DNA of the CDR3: TGTGCCACCAGTGATCGCCGGCCTAGCGGGAGTAGTAATGAGCAGTTCTTC.

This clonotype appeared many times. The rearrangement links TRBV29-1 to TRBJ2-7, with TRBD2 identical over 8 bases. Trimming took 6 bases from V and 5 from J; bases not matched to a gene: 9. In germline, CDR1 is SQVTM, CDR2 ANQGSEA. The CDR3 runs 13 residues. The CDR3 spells CSVGQREFDEQYF. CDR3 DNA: TGCAGCGTGGGGCAGCGGGAGTTCGACGAGCAGTACTTC.

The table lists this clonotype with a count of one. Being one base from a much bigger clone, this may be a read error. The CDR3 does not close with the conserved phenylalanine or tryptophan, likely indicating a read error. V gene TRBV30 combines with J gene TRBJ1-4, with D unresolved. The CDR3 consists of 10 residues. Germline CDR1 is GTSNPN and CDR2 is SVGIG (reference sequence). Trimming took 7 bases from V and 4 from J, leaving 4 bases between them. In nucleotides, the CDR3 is TGTGCCTCCTTTAATGAAAAACTGTTTTTA. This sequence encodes CASFNEKLFL.

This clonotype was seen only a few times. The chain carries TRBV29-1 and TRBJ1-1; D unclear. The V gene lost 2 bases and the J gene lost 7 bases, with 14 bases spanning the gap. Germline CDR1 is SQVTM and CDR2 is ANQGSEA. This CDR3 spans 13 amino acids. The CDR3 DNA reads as TGCAGCGTTGAACGGCCAGACCGCCATGAAGCTTTCTTT. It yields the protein CSVERPDRHEAFF. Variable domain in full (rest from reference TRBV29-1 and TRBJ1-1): SAVISQKPSRDICQRGTSLTIQCQVDSQVTMMFWYRQQPGQSLTLIATANQGSEATYESGFVIDKFPISRPNLTFSTLTVSNMSPEDSSIYLCSVERPDRHEAFFGQGTRLTVV.

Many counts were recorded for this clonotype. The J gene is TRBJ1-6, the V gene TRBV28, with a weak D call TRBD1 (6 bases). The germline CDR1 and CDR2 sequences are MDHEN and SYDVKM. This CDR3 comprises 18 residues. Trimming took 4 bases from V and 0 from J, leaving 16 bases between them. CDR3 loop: CASSSTGHSSSYNSPLHF. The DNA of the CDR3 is TGTGCCAGCAGTTCGACGGGACACTCGAGCTCCTATAATTCACCCCTCCACTTT.

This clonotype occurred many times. CDR3 in DNA: TGTGCCAGCAGCCCCCAGGTCCAGGATGGCTACACCTTC. Translated: CASSPQVQDGYTF. The V and J genes are TRBV11-2 and TRBJ1-2; D is ambiguous. With 5 bases removed from V and 6 bases from J, the gap between germline ends came to 13 bases. The CDR3 is made up of 13 amino acids. CDR1 and CDR2 from the germline V gene are SGHAT and FQNNGV.

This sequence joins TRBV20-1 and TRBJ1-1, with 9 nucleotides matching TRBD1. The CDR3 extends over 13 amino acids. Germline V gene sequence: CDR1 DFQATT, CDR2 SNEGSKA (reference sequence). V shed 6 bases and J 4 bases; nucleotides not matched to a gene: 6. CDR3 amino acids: CSANRGRGTEAFF. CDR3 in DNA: TGCAGTGCCAACAGGGGGCGCGGCACTGAAGCTTTCTTT.

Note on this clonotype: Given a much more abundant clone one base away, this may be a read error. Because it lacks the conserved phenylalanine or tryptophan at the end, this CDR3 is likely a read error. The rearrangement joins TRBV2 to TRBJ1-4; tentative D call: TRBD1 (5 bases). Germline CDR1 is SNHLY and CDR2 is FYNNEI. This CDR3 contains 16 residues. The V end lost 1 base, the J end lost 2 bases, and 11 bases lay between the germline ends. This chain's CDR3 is CASSEVGRQTNEKLFS. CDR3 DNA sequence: TGTGCCAGCAGTGAAGTGGGGCGGCAGACTAATGAAAAACTGTTTTCT.

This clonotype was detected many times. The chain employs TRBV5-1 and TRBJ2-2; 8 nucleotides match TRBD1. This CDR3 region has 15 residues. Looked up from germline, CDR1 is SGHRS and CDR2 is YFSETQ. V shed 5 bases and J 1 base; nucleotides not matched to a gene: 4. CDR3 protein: CASSSGTGNTGELFF. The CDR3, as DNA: TGCGCCAGCAGTTCCGGGACAGGGAACACCGGGGAGCTGTTTTTT.

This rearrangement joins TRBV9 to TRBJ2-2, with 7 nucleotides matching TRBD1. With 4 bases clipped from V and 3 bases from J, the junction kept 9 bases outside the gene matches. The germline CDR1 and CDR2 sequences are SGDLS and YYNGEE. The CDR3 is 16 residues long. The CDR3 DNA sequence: TGTGCCAGCAGCCAGGGGGTCCCTCGGGACACCGGGGAGCTGTTTTTT. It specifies CASSQGVPRDTGELFF.